The rows below give T cell receptor beta chains drawn from one sample of a study of identical twins. TCRdb re-analysed the 5' RACE reads in MiXCR, keeping a single row per CDR3 protein. Of about 920,000 distinct CDR3 sequences listed, about 12% are singletons. This sample was also put to use in a study of yellow fever vaccine responses in identical twins.

Sample: PBMCs. The receptors here all came from a woman younger than 35 in good health. The CDR3 runs from the conserved cysteine through the conserved F or W. D genes are given only for firm matches. Expanded clones get a size class; other rows say once, few or many, or leave the size out.

>TRBD2|TRBJ2-3|few|TRBV12-3/TRBV12-4
CASSPYKPGLASIHTQYF
TGTGCCAGCAGTCCGTACAAGCCGGGACTAGCATCGATCCATACGCAGTATTTT
>-|TRBJ2-7|-|TRBV3-1
CASSQELNHEQYF
TGTGCCAGCAGCCAAGAACTCAATCACGAGCAGTACTTC
>-|TRBJ2-1|many|TRBV5-1
CASSLGVEGLGNEQFF
TGCGCCAGCAGCTTGGGTGTGGAGGGCCTAGGAAATGAGCAGTTCTTC
>TRBD1|TRBJ1-1|many|TRBV25-1
CASSEFSIDRGEAFF
TGTGCCAGCAGTGAATTCTCAATAGACAGGGGAGAAGCTTTCTTT
>-|TRBJ2-1|-|TRBV19
CASNPQGWDEQFF
TGTGCCAGTAACCCCCAGGGGTGGGATGAGCAGTTCTTC
>-|TRBJ2-1|few|TRBV28
CASSLRMFRRSLFHNEQFF
TGTGCCAGCAGTTTAAGGATGTTTAGACGCTCTCTTTTCCACAATGAGCAGTTCTTC
>-|TRBJ1-5|-|TRBV5-1
CASSLGFCDQPQHF
TGCGCCAGCAGCTTGGGGTTTTGCGATCAGCCCCAGCATTTT
>TRBD1|TRBJ1-6|-|TRBV7-9
CASNRGPDGSPLHF
TGTGCCAGCAACAGGGGTCCCGATGGATCACCCCTCCATTTT
>TRBD1|TRBJ2-1|-|TRBV19
CASSMGQGKSYNEQFF
TGTGCCAGTAGTATGGGACAGGGGAAATCCTACAATGAGCAGTTCTTC
>-|TRBJ2-2|few|TRBV12-3/TRBV12-4
CASSFYLRELFF
TGTGCCAGCAGTTTCTATCTCAGGGAGCTGTTTTTT
>-|TRBJ2-3|-|TRBV5-1
CASSFNYDTQYF
TGCGCCAGCAGCTTCAACTACGATACGCAGTATTTT
>-|TRBJ2-3|few|TRBV9
CASSVDPASTDTQYF
TGTGCCAGCAGCGTAGACCCAGCCAGCACAGATACGCAGTATTTT
>-|TRBJ2-2|many|TRBV5-1
CASSPGHTDSNTGELFF
TGCGCCAGCAGCCCTGGACACACAGATTCGAACACCGGGGAGCTGTTTTTT
>-|TRBJ2-7|few|TRBV24-1
CATSDTGHYYEQYF
TGTGCCACCAGTGATACCGGACACTACTACGAGCAGTACTTC
>-|TRBJ2-7|few|TRBV12-3/TRBV12-4
CASSFGPLYEQYF
TGTGCCAGCAGTTTTGGTCCCCTCTACGAGCAGTACTTC
>-|TRBJ1-5|many|TRBV10-3
CAISPQGSNQPQHF
TGTGCCATTAGCCCACAGGGAAGCAATCAGCCCCAGCATTTT
>TRBD2|TRBJ2-1|-|TRBV3-1
CASRPGTSEYNEQFF
TGTGCCAGCAGGCCCGGGACTAGTGAGTACAATGAGCAGTTCTTC
>TRBD2|TRBJ2-1|many|TRBV28
CASSLVWGLAGEGQFF
TGTGCCAGCAGTTTAGTTTGGGGACTAGCGGGGGAGGGGCAGTTCTTC
>-|TRBJ2-3|few|TRBV29-1
CSVDYGAVDTQYF
TGCAGCGTTGATTACGGGGCCGTAGATACGCAGTATTTT
>TRBD1|TRBJ2-7|few|TRBV29-1
CSVLRDRGREQYF
TGCAGCGTTCTCCGGGACAGGGGGCGCGAGCAGTACTTC
>TRBD2|TRBJ2-1|-|TRBV19
CASSPRLAVANEQFF
TGTGCCAGTAGTCCCAGACTAGCTGTTGCAAATGAGCAGTTCTTC
>-|TRBJ2-3|-|TRBV2
CASGADDIQSDTQYF
TGTGCCAGCGGTGCGGACGACATTCAATCGGATACGCAGTATTTT
>-|TRBJ1-5|few|TRBV2
CASSLREAQHF
TGTGCCAGCAGCTTGAGAGAAGCCCAGCATTTT
>TRBD1|TRBJ2-2|few|TRBV28
CASSPGQGITGELFF
TGTGCCAGCAGTCCGGGACAGGGAATCACCGGGGAGCTGTTTTTT
>-|TRBJ1-1|-|TRBV28
CASSPFPGRTEAFF
TGTGCCAGCAGTCCCTTTCCTGGTCGCACTGAAGCTTTCTTT
>-|TRBJ2-1|few|TRBV10-3
CAISGTTSSYNEQFF
TGTGCCATCAGTGGGACTACGAGCTCCTACAATGAGCAGTTCTTC
>TRBD2|TRBJ2-1|-|TRBV12-3/TRBV12-4
CASSRPGLAYNEQFF
TGTGCCAGCAGCCGCCCGGGACTAGCTTACAATGAGCAGTTCTTC
>-|TRBJ1-1|-|TRBV12-3/TRBV12-4
CASSLVHPGSMNTEAFF
TGTGCCAGCAGTTTAGTCCATCCCGGGAGTATGAACACTGAAGCTTTCTTT
>-|TRBJ1-5|few|TRBV7-8
CASSPPIGFNQPQHF
TGTGCCAGCAGCCCCCCGATTGGGTTCAATCAGCCCCAGCATTTT